Each of the 27 T cell receptor beta chains below was sequenced from the same sample in a study of T cells in tuberculosis. Sorting used thawed, overnight-rested PBMC stained with anti-CD3, a viability dye and GMM-loaded CD1B tetramer. C32 glucose monomycolate from Rhodococcus equi was loaded onto the CD1B tetramers. Sequencing was performed with immunoSEQ multiplex PCR; in TCRdb, only in-frame clones are kept and a portion is missing. The sample gives tens of thousands of clones, roughly 88% of which show up once; under 2.5% is in the top ten. Sequencing used CD1b-GMM tetramer-negative cells sorted from PBMCs. These receptors all stem from an adult woman with latent tuberculosis.

In this sample, this clone turned up a few times. V usage is TRBV19 and J usage is TRBJ1-3; tentative D call: TRBD1 (6 bases). This CDR3 has 15 amino acids. V was pared by 7 bases and J by 0 bases, with 13 bases between. Germline lookup yields CDR1 LNHDA and CDR2 SQIVND (reference sequence). The CDR3, as DNA: TGTGCCAGTACCTCGGGACACAGCTCTGGAAACACCATATATTTT. This sequence encodes CASTSGHSSGNTIYF.

This chain connects TRBV4-1 to TRBJ1-1, with D possibly matching TRBD1 (5 bases). CDR1 MGHRA and CDR2 YSYEKL come from the germline V gene. The CDR3 contains 15 residues. V was trimmed by 0 bases and J by 1 base, leaving 9 bases between them. CDR3 nucleotides: TGCGCCAGCAGCCAAGACCCGCAGGGGAACACTGAAGCTTTCTTT. Its translation is CASSQDPQGNTEAFF.

The V gene is TRBV18, the J gene TRBJ2-7; 7 bases align to TRBD1. V lost 4 bases to trimming and J lost 5 bases; unmatched junction nucleotides: 11. Germline V lookup: CDR1 KGHSH, CDR2 LQKENI. The CDR3 consists of 15 residues. The CDR3 sequence is CASSRSTGIGNEQYV. DNA of the CDR3: TGTGCCAGCTCACGCTCGACAGGGATCGGGAACGAGCAGTACGTC.

The gene calls are TRBV19 and TRBJ2-1; 9 bases map to TRBD1. Germline assignment: CDR1 LNHDA and CDR2 SQIVND (reference sequence). V lost 7 bases to trimming and J lost 7 bases; unmatched junction nucleotides: 8. The length of the CDR3 is 14 residues. The CDR3 sequence: CASTRDRAINEQFF. DNA of the CDR3: TGTGCCAGTACCCGGGACAGGGCGATTAATGAGCAGTTCTTC.

The chain carries TRBV4-1 and TRBJ2-2, with D possibly matching TRBD2 (7 bases). Germline V CDR1 and CDR2: MGHRA, YSYEKL. The V gene lost 0 bases and the J gene lost 6 bases, with 14 bases spanning the gap. This CDR3 region has 16 residues. This CDR3 is CASSQERGGNAGELFF. Here the CDR3 DNA reads TGCGCCAGCAGCCAAGAAAGGGGGGGAAACGCCGGGGAGCTGTTTTTT.

The chain recombines TRBV7-9 with TRBJ2-2; 9 bases match TRBD1. V was clipped by 8 bases and J by 5 bases; unmatched bases: 3. Per the germline V gene, CDR1 is SEHNR and CDR2 is FQNEAQ (reference sequence). The CDR3 runs to 13 residues. CDR3 sequence reads: CASSDRGTGELFF. In DNA form, the CDR3 reads TGTGCCAGCTCCGACAGGGGGACCGGGGAGCTGTTTTTT.

CDR3 residues: CASSVKQGGSPLHF. CDR3 DNA: TGTGCCAGCAGCGTAAAACAGGGGGGCTCACCCCTCCACTTT. The gene calls are TRBV9 and TRBJ1-6; 8 positions match TRBD1. Germline CDR1 SGDLS, CDR2 YYNGEE. V shed 1 base and J 10 bases; nucleotides not matched to a gene: 4. This CDR3 region has 14 residues.

The chain is built from TRBV4-2 and TRBJ2-7, with TRBD2 identical over 12 bases. CDR3 size: 18 residues. The V segment lost 4 bases and the J segment 0 bases; nucleotides outside the gene matches: 10. Germline CDR1 and CDR2: LGHNA and YNFKEQ. The CDR3 DNA reads TGTGCCAGCAGCCGGGACGAGGGACTAGCGGGCCGCTCCTACGAGCAGTACTTC. Protein sequence: CASSRDEGLAGRSYEQYF.

The chain uses TRBV29-1 and TRBJ2-3; 7 bases are shared with TRBD1. CDR3 length: 13 residues. With V trimmed by 4 bases and J by 6 bases, 7 bases remained unmatched. CDR1 and CDR2 (germline): SQVTM, ANQGSEA. CDR3 sequence reads: CSVVDRQGDTQYF. The CDR3 nucleotides are TGCAGCGTTGTGGACCGACAGGGCGATACGCAGTATTTT.

The rearrangement uses TRBV6-6 and TRBJ1-2; possible D gene TRBD1, 5 bases. Trimming removed 6 bases at V and 4 bases at J, with 15 bases between. The CDR3 runs 14 residues. The germline V gene encodes CDR1 MNHNY and CDR2 SVGAGI (reference sequence). CDR3 DNA sequence: TGTGCCAGCAGATCTCTAGGGGAAGTCTATGGCTACACCTTC. This codes for CASRSLGEVYGYTF.

The gene calls are TRBV10-3 and TRBJ2-5; a weak D match, TRBD1 (5 bases). V lost 5 bases and J 2 bases, leaving 9 bases between the germline ends. Looked up from germline, CDR1 is ENHRY and CDR2 is SYGVKD. The length of the CDR3 is 13 residues. This chain's CDR3 is CAISPDSQETQYF. Here the CDR3 DNA reads TGTGCCATCAGTCCCGACAGTCAAGAGACCCAGTACTTC.

V usage is TRBV15 and J usage is TRBJ1-1; 7 nucleotides align to TRBD1. Germline CDR1 is LNHNV and CDR2 is YYDKDF (reference sequence). The ends lost 5 bases at V and 5 bases at J; junction bases unmatched: 8. The CDR3 spans 14 residues. The CDR3 DNA is TGTGCCACCAGCGGGACCACAGGGGTAACTGAAGCTTTCTTT. Translated, it gives CATSGTTGVTEAFF.

The chain has TRBV4-1 and TRBJ1-2; TRBD1 is a possible D gene (5 bases). Trimming cost V 1 base and J 4 bases, with 13 bases left between them. CDR3 length: 15 amino acids. Germline loops: CDR1 MGHRA, CDR2 YSYEKL. This chain's CDR3 is CASSQVRRTGYGYTF. In nucleotides, the CDR3 is TGCGCCAGCAGCCAAGTAAGGAGAACAGGCTATGGCTACACCTTC.

The V gene is TRBV19, the J gene TRBJ2-7; 9 nucleotides agree with TRBD2. Losses at the gene ends were 3 bases for V and 5 bases for J; bases not matched to a gene: 5. Germline values: CDR1 LNHDA, CDR2 SQIVND (reference sequence). The CDR3 sequence is 14 residues long. CDR3 sequence: CASSMRGGADEQYF. The CDR3 nucleotides read TGTGCCAGTAGTATGCGCGGGGGGGCCGACGAGCAGTACTTC.

The chain links TRBV13 to TRBJ2-2, with 11 bases aligning to TRBD2. This CDR3 has 16 amino acids. Per germline, CDR1 PRHDT and CDR2 FYEKMQ (reference sequence). Trimming removed 5 bases from V and 5 bases from J; junction bases left unmatched: 7. The CDR3 sequence is CASSLLSGGGTGELFF. CDR3 DNA: TGTGCCAGCAGCCTCCTTAGCGGGGGGGGGACCGGGGAGCTGTTTTTT.

The chain recombines TRBV7-2 with TRBJ1-2, with a tentative D call TRBD1 (6 bases). Trimming removed 2 bases at V and 4 bases at J, with 11 bases between. Germline V gives CDR1 SGHTA, CDR2 FQGNSA. The CDR3 contains 14 residues. DNA of the CDR3: TGTGCCAGCAGCTTACTGGGGGCTGGCTATGGCTACACCTTC. Translated: CASSLLGAGYGYTF.

V and J are TRBV5-6 and TRBJ1-3; D call uncertain. Germline V gene sequence: CDR1 SGHDT, CDR2 YYEEEE. Trimming shortened V by 1 base and J by 4 bases, and 12 bases separated the two germline ends. This CDR3 contains 15 residues. In DNA form, the CDR3 reads TGTGCCAGCAGCTTGAGGCCCACGGGGGGAAACACCATATATTTT. Its protein is CASSLRPTGGNTIYF. The full variable domain, with the rest looked up from reference TRBV5-6 and TRBJ1-3, is DAGVTQSPTHLIKTRGQQVTLRCSPKSGHDTVSWYQQALGQGPQFIFQYYEEEERQRGNFPDRFSGHQFPNYSSELNVNALLLGDSALYLCASSLRPTGGNTIYFGEGSWLTVV.

The rearrangement uses TRBV23-1 and TRBJ2-2, with D possibly being TRBD2 (6 bases). TRBV23-1 falls under the ORF class, with uncertain function. Trimming took 7 bases from V and 1 from J, leaving 10 bases between them. This CDR3 comprises 14 residues. The CDR3 spells CASTGLLNTGELFF. CDR3 sequence (DNA): TGCGCCAGCACCGGACTATTGAACACCGGGGAGCTGTTTTTT.

The V gene is TRBV19, the J gene TRBJ1-1; D possibly corresponds to TRBD1 (6 bases). Germline CDR1 reads LNHDA; CDR2 reads SQIVND (reference sequence). Trimming removed 3 bases from V and 0 bases from J, with 8 bases in between. This CDR3 is 14 amino acids long. The CDR3 DNA sequence: TGTGCCAGTAGTATGAGACAGGTGAACACTGAAGCTTTCTTT. Encoded protein: CASSMRQVNTEAFF.

This chain links TRBV5-1 with TRBJ2-5; 7 positions agree with TRBD2. Trimming took 0 bases from V and 5 from J; bases not matched to a gene: 4. Germline CDR1 SGHRS, CDR2 YFSETQ. The CDR3 loop spans 14 amino acids. The CDR3 nucleotides are TGCGCCAGCAGCTTGGATGGGGGGGAGGAGACCCAGTACTTC. It translates to CASSLDGGEETQYF.

The chain has TRBV2 and TRBJ1-6; 9 nucleotides align to TRBD1. This CDR3 comprises 15 residues. The ends lost 4 bases at V and 7 bases at J; junction bases unmatched: 5. Germline lookup yields CDR1 SNHLY and CDR2 FYNNEI. The CDR3 nucleotides are TGTGCCAGCAGTGTTGGGACAGGGTCAAATTCACCCCTCCACTTT. Translated, it gives CASSVGTGSNSPLHF.

For this clone: Within the sample, other DNA sequences also encode this same CDR3. The J gene is TRBJ2-6, the V gene TRBV7-7, with 7 bases aligning to TRBD1. The CDR3 contains 16 residues. Germline lookup yields CDR1 SSHAT and CDR2 FNYEAQ (reference sequence). The CDR3 spells CASSSGQASGANVLTF. CDR3 nucleotides: TGTGCTAGTAGCTCCGGACAGGCCTCTGGGGCCAACGTCCTGACTTTC.

The V and J genes are TRBV5-6 and TRBJ2-1; tentatively, D is TRBD1 (9 bases). The CDR3 has 17 residues. V lost 0 bases, J lost 5 bases, and 18 bases lay in between. Germline lookup yields CDR1 SGHDT and CDR2 YYEEEE. The CDR3 reads CASSLDGGDREDNEQFF. CDR3 DNA: TGTGCCAGCAGCTTGGACGGGGGGGACAGGGAAGACAATGAGCAGTTCTTC.

This sequence joins TRBV7-8 and TRBJ2-6; perhaps TRBD1 as D (5 bases). The CDR3 contains 15 residues. The V gene's germline CDR1 is SGHVS and CDR2 FQNEAQ. The V gene lost 1 base and the J gene lost 2 bases, with 6 bases spanning the gap. As DNA, the CDR3 is TGTGCCAGCAGCTTAGACAGGCCTGGGGCCAACGTCCTGACTTTC. It codes for CASSLDRPGANVLTF.

The CDR3 spells CASSPGLARGETQYF. The CDR3 nucleotides are TGTGCCAGCAGCCCGGGACTAGCCCGGGGGGAGACCCAGTACTTC. The J gene is TRBJ2-5, the V gene TRBV5-6; 9 bases agree with TRBD2. This CDR3 has 15 amino acids. Germline loops: CDR1 SGHDT, CDR2 YYEEEE. Trimming at V came to 4 bases and at J to 5 bases, leaving 9 bases not matched to a gene.

J is TRBJ1-5 and V is TRBV19; 9 nucleotides agree with TRBD1. V lost 4 bases, J lost 6 bases, and 7 bases stayed unmatched. The CDR3 is 15 residues long. Germline CDR1 reads LNHDA; CDR2 reads SQIVND (reference sequence). This chain's CDR3 is CASSTRDRAAQPQHF. In nucleotides, the CDR3 is TGTGCCAGTAGTACTCGGGACAGGGCCGCTCAGCCCCAGCATTTT.

CDR3 amino acids: CSAGQRYTEAFF. CDR3 nucleotides: TGCAGCGCAGGACAGCGCTACACTGAAGCTTTCTTT. V gene TRBV29-1 combines with J gene TRBJ1-1; D is perhaps TRBD1 (6 bases). The CDR3 covers 12 residues. Trimming removed 7 bases from V and 3 bases from J, with 12 bases in between. Germline values: CDR1 SQVTM, CDR2 ANQGSEA.